The next 2 T cell receptor beta chains were all read from a single sample in a study of PD-1 blockade in classical Hodgkin lymphoma. Generated by immunoSEQ multiplex PCR, the TCRdb table keeps only in-frame clones and is missing some. The table has roughly 32,000 clones, 92% seen once. Time point denoted: cycle 4 day 1 (C4D1), after 5 to 7 weeks of nivolumab. Relapse after autologous stem cell transplantation occurred in every patient, and brentuximab vedotin exposure varied. Thawed PBMCs were the source of CD4+ T cells, purified by magnetic negative selection. This specimen was CD4+ T cells from blood, taken before the fourth cycle of nivolumab. The receptors derive from a human donor with classical Hodgkin lymphoma.

The chain links TRBV19 to TRBJ1-4, with D possibly matching TRBD1 (5 bases). Trimming shortened V by 4 bases and J by 0 bases, and 6 bases separated the two germline ends. The length of the CDR3 is 14 residues. Per germline, CDR1 LNHDA and CDR2 SQIVND (reference sequence). CDR3 sequence: CASSRQPTNEKLFF. The CDR3 DNA is TGTGCCAGTAGTAGACAGCCAACTAATGAAAAACTGTTTTTT.

The chain is built from TRBV7-2 and TRBJ2-1; 7 bases agree with TRBD2. Per the germline V gene, CDR1 is SGHTA and CDR2 is FQGNSA. This CDR3 spans 15 amino acids. J was trimmed by 4 bases and V by 2 bases; bases with no gene match: 5. The CDR3 DNA is TGTGCCAGCAGCTTAATCGCGGGGGTTTACAATGAGCAGTTCTTC. This sequence encodes CASSLIAGVYNEQFF.